These 2 T cell receptor beta chains were sequenced from one sample in a study of blood T cell repertoires in COVID-19. TCRdb keeps only in-frame clones here, not all; method: immunoSEQ multiplex PCR. The sample holds about 240,000 clones, about nine tenths seen once. Sequenced: peripheral blood. Receptors originate from a man aged 60 to 69 with acute or convalescent COVID-19.

J is TRBJ2-1 and V is TRBV24-1; 8 bases map to TRBD2. The CDR3 loop spans 15 amino acids. Trimming cost V 1 base and J 6 bases; bases outside gene matches: 4. CDR1 is KGHDR and CDR2 is SFDVKD in the germline V gene. CDR3 in amino acids: CATSDLSGRGNEQFF. The CDR3 region has the DNA TGTGCCACCAGTGATTTAAGCGGGAGAGGCAATGAGCAGTTCTTC.

This sequence joins TRBV29-1 and TRBJ1-1; tentative D call: TRBD1 (5 bases). Germline V gene data show CDR1 as SQVTM and CDR2 as ANQGSEA. Trimming cost V 1 base and J 2 bases, with 11 bases left between them. The CDR3 consists of 14 residues. The chain's CDR3 is CSVEGTQRNTEAFF. The CDR3 DNA reads as TGCAGCGTTGAAGGGACACAAAGAAACACTGAAGCTTTCTTT. The variable domain in full, with the rest retrieved from reference TRBV29-1 and TRBJ1-1, is SAVISQKPSRDICQRGTSLTIQCQVDSQVTMMFWYRQQPGQSLTLIATANQGSEATYESGFVIDKFPISRPNLTFSTLTVSNMSPEDSSIYLCSVEGTQRNTEAFFGQGTRLTVV.